What follows describes a single T cell receptor beta chain. The antigen is not known. Method: immunoSEQ multiplex PCR; TCRdb's copy keeps in-frame clones and lacks some. Of around 2,400 clones in the sample, roughly 80% were seen once. The length of the CDR3 is 13 residues. The V gene lost 2 bases and the J gene lost 5 bases, with 9 bases spanning the gap. Germline V gene data show CDR1 as ENHRY and CDR2 as SYGVKD. The sample belongs to a study of follicular helper T cells after annual influenza vaccination. Study conclusions and caveats: Only roughly 10-20% of analyzed cells yielded productive TCRB sequences.

Time point here: 2015-2016 season, pre-vaccination. Sorted cTfh were non-naive CD4+CXCR5+PD-1+, either ICOS+CD38+ or ICOS-CD38-. V and J are TRBV10-3 and TRBJ1-1; D not resolved. Source: CXCR5+ CD38- circulating T follicular helper cells from blood, taken on the day of influenza vaccination. The subset: circulating Tfh, non-naive CD4+CXCR5+PD-1+ (ICOS+CD38+ or ICOS-CD38-). The receptor was isolated from an adult who received the influenza vaccine. DNA of the CDR3: TGTGCCATCAGTGAGACCAGTCGTACTGAAGCTTTCTTT. It encodes CAISETSRTEAFF.